Below, 30 T cell receptor beta chains from the same sample are listed, as sequenced in a study of T cell repertoires in cytomegalovirus infection. These receptors have no identified antigens. TCRdb analysed the reads with MiXCR anew, one entry per CDR3 protein. The sample consists of just under 500,000 distinct CDR3 sequences, 33% of them appearing once. The sequencing here drew on cultured PBMCs, taken from culture after CMV antigen stimulation. These receptors were taken from a human donor in good health (CMV status not recorded). Some clones in this sample may be carry-over from other donors' samples.

The V gene is TRBV5-4, the J gene TRBJ2-6; 7 bases are a match to TRBD2. V lost 4 bases to trimming and J lost 4 bases; unmatched junction nucleotides: 5. This CDR3 comprises 15 residues. Germline V CDR1 and CDR2: SGHNT, YYREEE (reference sequence). The CDR3 protein is CASSPRGVGANVLTF. As DNA, the CDR3 is TGTGCCAGCAGCCCCCGGGGGGTCGGGGCCAACGTCCTGACTTTC.

The CDR3 sequence is CASSTSPGKALHF. The CDR3 nucleotides read TGTGCCAGCAGTACTTCCCCAGGGAAGGCCCTCCACTTT. The rearrangement joins TRBV7-2 to TRBJ1-6; tentative D call: TRBD1 (5 bases). CDR3 length: 13 amino acids. V gave up 6 bases and J gave up 14 bases, with 17 bases separating them. Germline lookup yields CDR1 SGHTA and CDR2 FQGNSA. The full variable domain, completed using reference TRBV7-2 and TRBJ1-6, is GAGVSQSPSNKVTEKGKDVELRCDPISGHTALYWYRQSLGQGLEFLIYFQGNSAPDKSGLPSDRFSAERTGGSVSTLTIQRTQQEDSAVYLCASSTSPGKALHFGNGTRLTVT.

This clonotype was picked up one time. Here the CDR3 reads CASSYSTGGFGYGYTF. Written as DNA, the CDR3 is TGTGCCAGCAGTTACTCGACAGGGGGCTTTGGCTATGGCTACACCTTC. The chain carries TRBV6-2 or TRBV6-3 and TRBJ1-2; 10 nucleotides match TRBD1. Germline lookup yields CDR1 MNHEY and CDR2 SVGEGT. V gave up 0 bases and J gave up 4 bases; unmatched junction bases: 5. The CDR3 runs 16 residues.

This clonotype was seen at least ten times. The V call is TRBV7-2, the J call TRBJ2-4, with 7 bases aligning to TRBD1. Germline V CDR1 and CDR2: SGHTA, FQGNSA. The CDR3 length is 15 residues. The V gene end was trimmed by 5 bases and the J gene end by 4 bases; junction bases not matched to a gene: 8. CDR3 sequence (DNA): TGTGCCAGCAGCCCCCAACCGGGACAGAAAAACATTCAGTACTTC. It encodes CASSPQPGQKNIQYF.

This clonotype has just one count. The rearrangement uses TRBV12-3 or TRBV12-4 and TRBJ1-2, with a tentative D call TRBD1 (6 bases). The V and J ends lost 6 bases and 4 bases respectively, with 21 bases between them. The CDR3 spans 16 residues. This CDR3 is CASSHAQGALSYGYTF. CDR3 nucleotides: TGTGCCAGCAGCCATGCACAGGGAGCCCTAAGCTATGGCTACACCTTC.

V usage is TRBV7-9 and J usage is TRBJ2-2; a possible D gene is TRBD1 (6 bases). Trimming stripped 1 base from V and 6 bases from J, with 12 bases between. Germline V gives CDR1 SEHNR, CDR2 FQNEAQ (reference sequence). The CDR3 spans 15 residues. In nucleotides, the CDR3 is TGTGCCAGCAGCTTAGAACAGGGATTCCCCGGGGAGCTGTTTTTT. This codes for CASSLEQGFPGELFF.

This clonotype has just a few counts. The J gene is TRBJ1-3, the V gene TRBV25-1; weak D call: TRBD1 (6 bases). The CDR3 is made up of 13 amino acids. Looked up from germline, CDR1 is MGHDK and CDR2 is SYGVNS. Trimming cost V 4 bases and J 2 bases, with 6 bases left between them. In DNA, the CDR3 is TGTGCCAGCAGTGGACAGGCTGGAAACACCATATATTTT. Translated: CASSGQAGNTIYF.

This clonotype was recorded a few times. This chain joins TRBV12-3 or TRBV12-4 and TRBJ1-4; D is ambiguous. This CDR3 is 13 amino acids long. Trimming took off 3 bases at V and 4 bases at J, with 6 bases between the two ends. CDR3 amino acids: CASSLGFNEKLFF. DNA for the CDR3: TGTGCCAGCAGTTTGGGGTTTAATGAAAAACTGTTTTTT.

CDR3 in DNA: TGTGCCAGCGAGGGACGTGAGTATTTGAACACTGAAGCTTTCTTT. Encoded protein: CASEGREYLNTEAFF. This chain uses TRBV12-3 or TRBV12-4 with TRBJ1-1; possibly TRBD1 for D (5 bases). The ends were cut back, 8 bases at V and 0 bases at J, with 16 bases in the middle. CDR3 length: 15 residues.

This clonotype was detected only a few times. The rearrangement links TRBV5-1 to TRBJ1-4; 8 nucleotides agree with TRBD1. The germline gives CDR1 SGHRS, CDR2 YFSETQ. Trimming at V came to 4 bases and at J to 8 bases, leaving 7 bases not matched to a gene. CDR3 length equals 14 residues. DNA of the CDR3: TGCGCCAGCAGCCGGGACAGGCCTAGCGAAAAACTGTTTTTT. It codes for CASSRDRPSEKLFF.

In this sample, this clonotype turned up many times. This chain uses TRBV7-2 with TRBJ1-2; no clear D. The CDR3 is made up of 12 amino acids. Germline CDR1 and CDR2: SGHTA and FQGNSA. The germline V and J ends were trimmed by 5 bases and 6 bases, with 10 bases remaining between them. CDR3 sequence: CASSPGYHGYTF. The CDR3 bases are TGTGCCAGCAGCCCAGGTTACCATGGCTACACCTTC.

This clonotype was counted a few times. The chain employs TRBV7-9 and TRBJ2-1; 9 bases match TRBD2. The CDR3 spans 14 residues. Trimming removed 5 bases from V and 6 bases from J; junction bases left unmatched: 5. In germline, CDR1 is SEHNR, CDR2 FQNEAQ (reference sequence). This chain's CDR3 is CASSRTSAVNEQFF. In nucleotides, the CDR3 is TGTGCCAGCAGCCGGACTAGCGCGGTCAATGAGCAGTTCTTC.

This clonotype was counted only a few times. V usage is TRBV11-2 and J usage is TRBJ1-6; TRBD1 matches 7 bases. Germline assignment: CDR1 SGHAT and CDR2 FQNNGV. The length of the CDR3 is 16 residues. V shed 3 bases, J shed 7 bases, and the junction held 9 bases outside the gene matches. CDR3 sequence reads: CASSFTSGQLNSPLHF. CDR3 nucleotides: TGTGCCAGCAGCTTCACCTCGGGACAGTTAAATTCACCCCTCCACTTT.

The sample holds a few counts of this clonotype. The chain links TRBV6-1 to TRBJ2-1; D assignment may be TRBD1 or TRBD2 (5 bases each). CDR1 is MNHNS and CDR2 is SASEGT in the germline V gene. The V and J ends lost 3 bases and 0 bases respectively, with 9 bases between them. There are 15 residues in the CDR3. The CDR3 DNA follows: TGTGCCAGCAGTGAGAGGGACGCCTCCTACAATGAGCAGTTCTTC. Its protein is CASSERDASYNEQFF.

The chain recombines TRBV6-6 with TRBJ1-1, with D possibly being TRBD1 (5 bases). This CDR3 is 16 amino acids long. Germline V CDR1 and CDR2: MNHNY, SVGAGI (reference sequence). Trimming stripped 0 bases from V and 1 base from J, with 12 bases between. The CDR3 here is CASSYSAGHRNTEAFF. CDR3 sequence (DNA): TGTGCCAGCAGTTACTCGGCCGGACACAGGAACACTGAAGCTTTCTTT.

This clonotype was detected a few times. The chain carries TRBV6-5 and TRBJ1-3; D is unresolved. CDR3 length: 14 amino acids. Trimming shortened V by 0 bases and J by 5 bases, and 8 bases separated the two germline ends. Per the germline V gene, CDR1 is MNHEY and CDR2 is SVGAGI. The CDR3 bases are TGTGCCAGCAGTTACTCGTCCACCCGAAACACCATATATTTT. It codes for CASSYSSTRNTIYF.

This clonotype occurred a few times. This rearrangement joins TRBV24-1 to TRBJ2-3; 8 bases align to TRBD2. The CDR3 loop spans 16 amino acids. Germline CDR1 and CDR2: KGHDR and SFDVKD. The V segment lost 9 bases and the J segment 4 bases; nucleotides outside the gene matches: 14. The CDR3 sequence: CATGGGGAGVSDTQYF. CDR3 in DNA: TGTGCCACCGGCGGCGGTGGAGCGGGAGTATCAGATACGCAGTATTTT.

This clonotype has ten or more counts. The chain has TRBV7-2 and TRBJ2-5; the D gene is possibly TRBD2 (6 bases). The CDR3 totals 13 residues. Trimming left V 5 bases short and J 2 bases short, with 9 bases between. Germline V gives CDR1 SGHTA, CDR2 FQGNSA. This CDR3 is CASSVDYQETQYF. CDR3 nucleotide sequence: TGTGCCAGCAGCGTGGACTATCAAGAGACCCAGTACTTC.

V is TRBV7-6 and J is TRBJ2-5, with 10 positions matching TRBD2. Germline-derived CDR1 and CDR2 are SGHVS and FNYEAQ. V was pared by 3 bases and J by 1 base, with 8 bases of the junction left unmatched. The CDR3 has 17 amino acids. The CDR3 is CASSFAGSGRAQETQYF. CDR3 coding DNA: TGTGCCAGCAGCTTTGCGGGGAGCGGGAGGGCCCAAGAGACCCAGTACTTC.

This clonotype was seen a few times. J is TRBJ1-1 and V is TRBV7-9; D is ambiguous. CDR1 is SEHNR and CDR2 is FQNEAQ in the germline V gene (reference sequence). V was cut by 6 bases and J by 2 bases, with 10 bases left in between. This CDR3 contains 13 residues. The CDR3 is CASRLGVNTEAFF. The CDR3 nucleotides read TGTGCCAGCAGATTGGGTGTAAACACTGAAGCTTTCTTT.

Only a few counts were recorded for this clonotype. The chain joins TRBV6-1 to TRBJ2-7, with 14 positions matching TRBD2. This CDR3 has 15 residues. V lost 6 bases, J lost 0 bases, and 1 base stayed unmatched. Germline-derived CDR1 and CDR2 are MNHNS and SASEGT. The chain's CDR3 is CASSGTSGSSYEQYV. CDR3 nucleotide sequence: TGTGCCAGCAGCGGGACTAGCGGGAGCTCCTACGAGCAGTACGTC.

There are a few counts of this clonotype. This chain connects TRBV19 to TRBJ1-5, with no clear D. Germline CDR1 LNHDA, CDR2 SQIVND (reference sequence). The CDR3 runs to 13 residues. V lost 7 bases to trimming and J lost 3 bases, with 10 bases between them. The CDR3 is CASTLGINQPQHF. CDR3 bases: TGTGCCAGTACCCTAGGGATCAATCAGCCCCAGCATTTT.

Only a few counts were recorded for this clonotype. The chain recombines TRBV6-1 with TRBJ2-3, with unresolved D. Germline values: CDR1 MNHNS, CDR2 SASEGT. V was clipped by 0 bases and J by 2 bases, with 30 bases between them. The CDR3 runs to 22 residues. The CDR3 DNA sequence: TGTGCCAGCAGTGAAGCTATACCGGAACTACCACCATGGTTCGAAAACACAGATACGCAGTATTTT. It encodes CASSEAIPELPPWFENTDTQYF.

This clonotype showed up just a few times. The rearrangement joins TRBV6-6 to TRBJ2-3; the match to TRBD2 covers 13 bases. With V trimmed by 2 bases and J by 3 bases, 5 bases remained unmatched. Germline V lookup: CDR1 MNHNY, CDR2 SVGAGI (reference sequence). This CDR3 region has 17 residues. CDR3 nucleotides: TGTGCCAGCAGTTACGGGCGGACTAGCGGGAGTACAGATACGCAGTATTTT. Translation gives CASSYGRTSGSTDTQYF.

The chain's CDR3 is CSARRWGQDYNEQFF. The CDR3 DNA follows: TGCAGTGCTAGGAGGTGGGGCCAGGATTACAATGAGCAGTTCTTC. The chain uses TRBV20-1 and TRBJ2-1; tentatively, D is TRBD1 (5 bases). V lost 3 bases to trimming and J lost 4 bases, with 16 bases between them. CDR3 length: 15 residues. Germline assignment: CDR1 DFQATT and CDR2 SNEGSKA (reference sequence).

Notes on this clonotype: Relative to the germline gene, one junction end is altered; a read error may explain this. The chain links TRBV25-1 to TRBJ1-1, with 9 bases aligning to TRBD1. CDR3 length: 14 residues. In germline, CDR1 is MGHDK, CDR2 SYGVNS. Written as DNA, the CDR3 is TGTGCCAGCAGGGGGACAGGGTTTGGGACTGAAGCCTTCTTT. Translation: CASRGTGFGTEAFF.

This chain joins TRBV7-9 and TRBJ1-2, with a tentative D call TRBD1 (6 bases). Germline lookup yields CDR1 SEHNR and CDR2 FQNEAQ (reference sequence). The CDR3 runs to 16 residues. The germline V and J ends were trimmed by 5 bases and 6 bases, with 22 bases remaining between them. CDR3 DNA sequence: TGTGCCAGCAGCCCCTTCTACGCCAAACAGGGAGATGGCTACACCTTC. Protein product: CASSPFYAKQGDGYTF.

This chain connects TRBV10-2 to TRBJ2-3; D is unresolved. There are 12 residues in the CDR3. Germline V gives CDR1 WSHSY, CDR2 SAAADI. The V end lost 4 bases, the J end lost 4 bases, and 6 bases lay between the germline ends. The CDR3 spells CASSGTPDTQYF. The CDR3 DNA sequence: TGCGCCAGCAGTGGGACGCCAGATACGCAGTATTTT.

The chain joins TRBV7-2 to TRBJ2-5; the D is unclear. This CDR3 region has 13 residues. From germline, CDR1 is SGHTA and CDR2 FQGNSA. Trimming removed 8 bases from V and 5 bases from J, with 15 bases in between. Here the CDR3 reads CASQSPMRETQYF. CDR3 nucleotides: TGTGCCAGCCAATCGCCTATGAGGGAGACCCAGTACTTC. The entire variable domain, with the rest obtained from reference TRBV7-2 and TRBJ2-5, is as follows: GAGVSQSPSNKVTEKGKDVELRCDPISGHTALYWYRQSLGQGLEFLIYFQGNSAPDKSGLPSDRFSAERTGGSVSTLTIQRTQQEDSAVYLCASQSPMRETQYFGPGTRLLVL.

This chain connects TRBV6-5 to TRBJ2-6, with 7 positions matching TRBD1. The CDR3 length is 15 residues. J was trimmed by 2 bases and V by 7 bases; bases with no gene match: 5. The germline gives CDR1 MNHEY, CDR2 SVGAGI. DNA of the CDR3: TGTGCCAGCATGGGACAGCATACTGGGGCCAACGTCCTGACTTTC. Translating gives CASMGQHTGANVLTF.